The rows below give T cell receptor beta chains drawn from one sample of a study of OX40 agonist ivuxolimab in advanced cancers. TCRdb's copy holds only in-frame clones and misses some; the assay was immunoSEQ multiplex PCR. The sample includes about 64,000 clones, roughly 85% of them seen just once. This material consisted of CD4+ or CD8+ T cells sorted from blood, taken in a trial of the OX40 agonist ivuxolimab. The receptors originated from an adult with an advanced solid tumor such as melanoma, head and neck, liver or kidney cancer. The CDR3 runs from the conserved cysteine through the conserved F or W. The order of the fields is V gene, clone size, J gene, D gene, CDR3 protein, CDR3 DNA. The D gene is left open where the match is weak. Clone sizes are given selectively: once, few, many, or a class where the clone is expanded.

V gene: TRBV7-2
clone size: NA
J gene: TRBJ2-1
D gene: TRBD2
CDR3 protein: CASSSHSGGVGEQFF
CDR3 DNA: TGTGCCAGCAGCTCCCACAGCGGGGGGGTGGGTGAGCAGTTCTTC

V gene: TRBV6-5
clone size: NA
J gene: TRBJ2-3
D gene: NA
CDR3 protein: CASSYRGLVSDTQYF
CDR3 DNA: TGTGCCAGCAGTTATAGGGGGTTGGTCTCAGATACGCAGTATTTT

V gene: TRBV11-2
clone size: NA
J gene: TRBJ2-1
D gene: NA
CDR3 protein: CASSSPRGRPYNEQFF
CDR3 DNA: TGTGCCAGCAGCTCCCCCCGGGGTCGTCCCTACAATGAGCAGTTCTTC

V gene: TRBV18
clone size: NA
J gene: TRBJ1-1
D gene: TRBD1
CDR3 protein: CASKQGANTEAFF
CDR3 DNA: TGTGCCAGCAAACAGGGGGCGAACACTGAAGCTTTCTTT

V gene: TRBV28
clone size: once
J gene: TRBJ2-4
D gene: NA
CDR3 protein: CASSLSAGNIQYF
CDR3 DNA: TGTGCCAGCAGTTTATCAGCTGGGAACATTCAGTACTTC

V gene: TRBV15
clone size: NA
J gene: TRBJ1-4
D gene: NA
CDR3 protein: CATSRGQANEKLFF
CDR3 DNA: TGTGCCACCAGCAGAGGACAGGCTAATGAAAAACTGTTTTTT

V gene: TRBV10-3
clone size: NA
J gene: TRBJ1-5
D gene: NA
CDR3 protein: CAISSGGDNQPQHF
CDR3 DNA: TGTGCCATCAGTTCCGGGGGCGATAATCAGCCCCAGCATTTT

V gene: TRBV5-6
clone size: NA
J gene: TRBJ2-2
D gene: NA
CDR3 protein: CASSLGGMAGELFF
CDR3 DNA: TGTGCCAGCAGCTTGGGCGGGATGGCCGGGGAGCTGTTTTTT

V gene: TRBV4-3
clone size: NA
J gene: TRBJ1-1
D gene: NA
CDR3 protein: CASSQDSQGIVAAFF
CDR3 DNA: TGCGCCAGCAGCCAAGATTCTCAGGGAATAGTGGCTGCTTTCTTT

V gene: TRBV7-6
clone size: once
J gene: TRBJ1-1
D gene: NA
CDR3 protein: CASSRDRMNTEAFF
CDR3 DNA: TGTGCCAGCAGCCGCGACAGAATGAACACTGAAGCTTTCTTT

V gene: TRBV6-4
clone size: NA
J gene: TRBJ2-2
D gene: NA
CDR3 protein: CASSDWNTGELFF
CDR3 DNA: TGTGCCAGCAGTGACTGGAACACCGGGGAGCTGTTTTTT

V gene: TRBV28
clone size: once
J gene: TRBJ1-1
D gene: NA
CDR3 protein: CASSLKSDPNTEAFF
CDR3 DNA: TGTGCCAGCAGTTTAAAGTCGGACCCGAACACTGAAGCTTTCTTT

V gene: TRBV9
clone size: NA
J gene: TRBJ2-3
D gene: NA
CDR3 protein: CASSAAGGRGGTDTQYF
CDR3 DNA: TGTGCCAGCAGCGCCGCCGGTGGGCGGGGAGGCACAGATACGCAGTATTTT

V gene: TRBV5-1
clone size: once
J gene: TRBJ2-2
D gene: TRBD1
CDR3 protein: CASSWDRENTGELFF
CDR3 DNA: TGCGCCAGCAGCTGGGACAGGGAAAACACCGGGGAGCTGTTTTTT

V gene: TRBV19
clone size: NA
J gene: TRBJ2-7
D gene: TRBD2
CDR3 protein: CASSPTSGRGEQYF
CDR3 DNA: TGTGCCAGTAGCCCCACTAGCGGGAGAGGCGAGCAGTACTTC

V gene: TRBV10-1
clone size: NA
J gene: TRBJ1-1
D gene: TRBD1
CDR3 protein: CASSTVQGGEAFF
CDR3 DNA: TGCGCCAGCAGTACAGTACAGGGGGGTGAAGCTTTCTTT

V gene: TRBV11-2
clone size: few
J gene: TRBJ2-3
D gene: TRBD2
CDR3 protein: CASSTGLARSTDTQYF
CDR3 DNA: TGTGCCAGCAGCACCGGACTAGCGAGAAGCACAGATACGCAGTATTTT

V gene: TRBV7-2
clone size: few
J gene: TRBJ1-2
D gene: TRBD1
CDR3 protein: CASSLRRGQDGYTF
CDR3 DNA: TGTGCCAGCAGCTTAAGACGCGGACAGGATGGCTACACCTTC

V gene: TRBV7-6
clone size: NA
J gene: TRBJ2-5
D gene: TRBD2
CDR3 protein: CASSTSGSRGETQYF
CDR3 DNA: TGTGCCAGCAGCACTAGCGGGAGCCGGGGGGAGACCCAGTACTTC

V gene: TRBV7-8
clone size: NA
J gene: TRBJ1-2
D gene: NA
CDR3 protein: CAAARGPNYGYTF
CDR3 DNA: TGTGCCGCCGCCAGGGGTCCTAACTATGGCTACACCTTC

V gene: TRBV4-1
clone size: NA
J gene: TRBJ1-1
D gene: TRBD1
CDR3 protein: CASSQSLGTGGNTEAFF
CDR3 DNA: TGCGCCAGCAGCCAAAGTCTGGGGACAGGGGGGAACACTGAAGCTTTCTTT

V gene: TRBV7-2
clone size: NA
J gene: TRBJ1-1
D gene: NA
CDR3 protein: CASSPARQGLPLDTEAFF
CDR3 DNA: TGTGCCAGCAGCCCCGCGAGGCAGGGACTCCCTTTGGACACTGAAGCTTTCTTT

V gene: TRBV19
clone size: NA
J gene: TRBJ2-5
D gene: NA
CDR3 protein: CASSLRRDRIWETQYF
CDR3 DNA: TGTGCCAGTAGTCTCCGCCGAGACAGGATTTGGGAGACCCAGTACTTC

V gene: TRBV15
clone size: NA
J gene: TRBJ1-4
D gene: NA
CDR3 protein: CATSRSSGAELTNEKLFF
CDR3 DNA: TGTGCCACCAGCAGATCATCAGGGGCCGAGCTAACTAATGAAAAACTGTTTTTT

V gene: TRBV19
clone size: few
J gene: TRBJ2-2
D gene: NA
CDR3 protein: CASSWAGGGQTGELFF
CDR3 DNA: TGTGCCAGTAGTTGGGCTGGGGGAGGTCAGACCGGGGAGCTGTTTTTT

V gene: TRBV27
clone size: once
J gene: TRBJ2-1
D gene: NA
CDR3 protein: CARQDSSYNEQFF
CDR3 DNA: TGTGCCAGACAGGACAGCTCCTACAATGAGCAGTTCTTC

V gene: TRBV15
clone size: NA
J gene: TRBJ2-5
D gene: NA
CDR3 protein: CATAEGRRDETQYF
CDR3 DNA: TGTGCCACCGCCGAGGGCCGACGGGACGAGACCCAGTACTTC

V gene: TRBV7-9
clone size: NA
J gene: TRBJ1-4
D gene: TRBD1
CDR3 protein: CASSYPTGVGEKLFF
CDR3 DNA: TGTGCCAGCAGCTACCCGACAGGGGTAGGTGAAAAACTGTTTTTT

V gene: TRBV11-3
clone size: few
J gene: TRBJ2-2
D gene: NA
CDR3 protein: CASSLVNTGELFF
CDR3 DNA: TGTGCCAGCAGCTTAGTTAACACCGGGGAGCTGTTTTTT

V gene: TRBV5-1
clone size: few
J gene: TRBJ2-7
D gene: TRBD2
CDR3 protein: CASSLGTSGIYEQYF
CDR3 DNA: TGCGCCAGCAGCTTGGGCACTAGCGGGATTTACGAGCAGTACTTC

V gene: TRBV2
clone size: NA
J gene: TRBJ1-2
D gene: NA
CDR3 protein: CASSELWIGGVVGYTF
CDR3 DNA: TGTGCCAGCAGTGAATTATGGATAGGCGGTGTGGTTGGCTACACCTTC

V gene: TRBV30
clone size: NA
J gene: TRBJ1-1
D gene: NA
CDR3 protein: CAWTAWNTEAFF
CDR3 DNA: TGTGCCTGGACTGCCTGGAACACTGAAGCTTTCTTT

V gene: TRBV19
clone size: NA
J gene: TRBJ2-1
D gene: NA
CDR3 protein: CASTRGGREYYNEQFF
CDR3 DNA: TGTGCCAGTACCCGAGGGGGGCGGGAATACTACAATGAGCAGTTCTTC

V gene: TRBV10-3
clone size: NA
J gene: TRBJ2-1
D gene: NA
CDR3 protein: CAISGDLSSYNEQFF
CDR3 DNA: TGTGCCATCAGTGGCGACTTAAGCTCCTACAATGAGCAGTTCTTC

V gene: TRBV6-5
clone size: NA
J gene: TRBJ2-2
D gene: NA
CDR3 protein: CASSYSRNTGELFF
CDR3 DNA: TGTGCCAGCAGTTACTCGCGGAACACCGGGGAGCTGTTTTTT

V gene: TRBV6-5
clone size: NA
J gene: TRBJ1-1
D gene: NA
CDR3 protein: CASSYSSSALKAFF
CDR3 DNA: TGTGCCAGCAGTTACTCGAGTTCGGCCCTGAAAGCTTTCTTT

V gene: TRBV6-5
clone size: NA
J gene: TRBJ2-5
D gene: NA
CDR3 protein: CASRVGLWTWETQYF
CDR3 DNA: TGTGCCAGCAGGGTGGGACTCTGGACGTGGGAGACCCAGTACTTC